These T cell receptor beta chains were read from a single sample in a study of spatial heterogeneity in lung cancer. TCRdb re-called the 5' RACE reads with MiXCR, one entry per CDR3 protein. This repertoire shows about 38,000 distinct CDR3 sequences, roughly 8% found once; its top ten account for 28%. The sequenced sample was PBMCs, obtained at surgery. The source of these receptors is a male donor with early-stage non-small cell lung cancer. The CDR3 runs from the conserved cysteine through the conserved F or W. The D gene is left open where the match is weak. Not all rows give a size; the values are once, few, many and, for expanded clones, a class.

J gene,D gene,V gene,clone size,CDR3 protein,CDR3 DNA
TRBJ2-1,TRBD1,TRBV5-1,many,CASSLATGGTYNEQFF,TGCGCCAGCAGCTTGGCCACAGGGGGCACCTACAATGAGCAGTTCTTC
TRBJ2-1,.,TRBV3-1,many,CASSGQRRGNEQFF,TGTGCCAGCAGCGGGCAGCGAAGGGGAAATGAGCAGTTCTTC
TRBJ1-1,.,TRBV28,many,CASSGTGAPSAFF,TGTGCCAGCAGTGGCACCGGGGCCCCTTCAGCTTTCTTT
TRBJ1-4,.,TRBV9,many,CASSVGWQNNEKLFF,TGTGCCAGCAGCGTAGGTTGGCAGAATAATGAAAAACTGTTTTTT
TRBJ2-7,TRBD1,TRBV7-9,many,CASSLASGGYEQYF,TGTGCCAGCAGCTTAGCTTCAGGGGGCTACGAGCAGTACTTC
TRBJ1-2,.,TRBV5-1,many,CASSLDGKGGYTF,TGCGCCAGCAGCTTGGATGGAAAAGGGGGCTACACCTTC
TRBJ1-1,TRBD1,TRBV3-1,.,CASSRLTGGTEAFF,TGTGCCAGCAGCCGCCTGACAGGGGGAACTGAAGCTTTCTTT
TRBJ1-2,.,TRBV7-9,few,CASSFGAGLGYGYTF,TGTGCCAGCAGCTTCGGGGCGGGGCTGGGCTATGGCTACACCTTC
TRBJ1-2,.,TRBV7-2,few,CASSLAPDSSSYGYTF,TGTGCCAGCAGCTTAGCCCCGGACAGTTCGAGCTATGGCTACACCTTC
TRBJ1-1,.,TRBV5-4,.,CASSPQGTDTEAFF,TGTGCCAGCAGTCCCCAGGGTACGGACACTGAAGCTTTCTTT
TRBJ2-1,.,TRBV5-1,many,CASSLAAYSGGEQFF,TGCGCCAGCAGCTTGGCCGCTTATTCGGGTGGTGAGCAGTTCTTC
TRBJ1-4,.,TRBV15,many,CATSRDQGGEKLFF,TGTGCCACCAGCAGAGACCAGGGAGGTGAAAAACTGTTTTTT
TRBJ2-7,.,TRBV2,.,CASSYGAGQNYEQYF,TGTGCCAGCAGTTACGGGGCGGGACAGAACTACGAGCAGTACTTC
TRBJ2-5,.,TRBV12-3/TRBV12-4,medium-sized,CASSLPEYQETQYF,TGTGCCAGCAGTTTACCCGAATACCAAGAGACCCAGTACTTC
TRBJ2-1,.,TRBV5-1,.,CASSLYRLGDLGYNEQFF,TGCGCCAGCAGCTTGTACCGCCTGGGGGACCTGGGCTACAATGAGCAGTTCTTC
TRBJ2-1,TRBD2,TRBV27,many,CASSFGLAGGGNEQFF,TGTGCCAGCAGTTTCGGACTAGCGGGAGGGGGCAATGAGCAGTTCTTC
TRBJ2-2,TRBD2,TRBV7-2,.,CASSLRGLAGGYGELFF,TGTGCCAGCAGCTTAAGAGGACTAGCGGGAGGCTACGGGGAGCTGTTTTTT
TRBJ2-5,TRBD1,TRBV7-8,few,CASKTGGWETQYF,TGTGCCAGCAAAACAGGGGGCTGGGAGACCCAGTACTTC
TRBJ1-5,.,TRBV27,many,CASSSRYGGQPQHF,TGTGCCAGCAGTTCCCGGTACGGTGGGCAGCCCCAGCATTTT
TRBJ1-5,TRBD1,TRBV19,many,CASSEDRGVNQPQHF,TGTGCCAGTAGTGAGGACAGGGGCGTCAATCAGCCCCAGCATTTT
TRBJ2-7,TRBD1,TRBV20-1,few,CSARDRGTYEQYF,TGCAGTGCTAGGGACAGGGGTACCTACGAGCAGTACTTC
TRBJ2-3,.,TRBV29-1,many,CSVASLAPTDTQYF,TGCAGCGTTGCGAGTCTAGCGCCCACAGATACGCAGTATTTT
TRBJ2-2,.,TRBV4-2,many,CASSPWTAGELFF,TGTGCCAGCAGCCCCTGGACGGCCGGGGAGCTGTTTTTT
TRBJ1-5,TRBD1,TRBV6-6,.,CASRTTGGLNQPQHF,TGTGCCAGCAGGACGACAGGGGGCCTCAATCAGCCCCAGCATTTT
TRBJ2-7,.,TRBV12-5,many,CASGLIPPGPTYEQYF,TGTGCTAGTGGTTTGATTCCGCCGGGCCCAACTTACGAGCAGTACTTC
TRBJ1-3,TRBD1,TRBV6-1,many,CASSPGQGAGNTIYF,TGTGCCAGCAGTCCCGGACAGGGAGCGGGAAACACCATATATTTT
TRBJ1-1,.,TRBV9,many,CASSVVQNTEAFF,TGTGCCAGCAGCGTAGTGCAGAACACTGAAGCTTTCTTT
TRBJ2-5,.,TRBV7-9,many,CASSSTGNQETQYF,TGTGCCAGCAGTTCAACAGGGAACCAAGAGACCCAGTACTTC
TRBJ2-1,TRBD2,TRBV7-9,many,CASELAGGENEQFF,TGTGCCAGCGAACTAGCGGGGGGGGAGAATGAGCAGTTCTTC
TRBJ1-2,.,TRBV4-1,many,CASSQDPGRTGYGYTF,TGCGCCAGCAGCCAAGATCCCGGACGAACAGGCTATGGCTACACCTTC
TRBJ2-1,.,TRBV20-1,few,CSARDTVGNEQFF,TGCAGTGCTAGAGACACGGTCGGAAATGAGCAGTTCTTC